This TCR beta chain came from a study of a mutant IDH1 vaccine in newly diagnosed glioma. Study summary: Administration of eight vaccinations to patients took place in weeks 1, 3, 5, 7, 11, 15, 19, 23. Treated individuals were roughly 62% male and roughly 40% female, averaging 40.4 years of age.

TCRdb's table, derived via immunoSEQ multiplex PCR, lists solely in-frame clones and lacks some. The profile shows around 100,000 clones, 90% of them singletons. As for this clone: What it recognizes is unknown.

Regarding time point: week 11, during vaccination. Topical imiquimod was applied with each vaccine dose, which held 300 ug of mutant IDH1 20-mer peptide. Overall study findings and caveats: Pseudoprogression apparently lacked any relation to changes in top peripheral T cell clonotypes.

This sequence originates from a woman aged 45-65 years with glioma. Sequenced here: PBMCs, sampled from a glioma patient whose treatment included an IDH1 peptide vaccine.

In DNA form, the CDR3 reads TGTGCCAGCGCCGGGGGTATCGAGCAGTACTTC. Translated, it gives CASAGGIEQYF. This chain links TRBV2 with TRBJ2-7, with a weak D call TRBD2 (6 bases). This CDR3 has 11 residues. The V gene's germline CDR1 is SNHLY and CDR2 FYNNEI. Trimming removed 8 bases at V and 6 bases at J, with 11 bases between.